This TCR beta chain comes out of a study of persistence of HIV-infected CD4 T cells. The immunoSEQ assay was version 4, run in survey mode. TCRdb's copy holds only in-frame clones and misses some; the assay was immunoSEQ multiplex PCR. Seen here are 44,000 or so clones, 80% to 95% observed once, and the top ten hold 1.8%. Germline CDR1 SGHVS, CDR2 FNYEAQ. V dropped 5 bases and J dropped 6 bases, with 19 bases sitting between them. The CDR3 extends over 16 amino acids. This nonspecific control used anti-CD3/anti-CD28 bead stimulation of CD4+ T cells. Responding CD4+ T cells were sorted by upregulation of both CD40 ligand and CD69. A roughly 20-hour stimulation of CD8-depleted PBMCs used anti-CD28/CD49d costimulation, CD40-blocking antibody and enfuvirtide. As regards this clone: Its target is unknown.

The rearrangement uses TRBV7-6 and TRBJ2-2; D possibly uses TRBD1 or TRBD2 (6 bases each). This receptor was identified in an adult man with HIV who was CMV-seropositive. The input for sequencing was CD4+ T cells sorted from PBMCs after approximately 19-hour stimulation, taken from a patient who received antiretroviral therapy. The CDR3 DNA is TGTGCCAGCAGCGGACAGTCGGGGGTTTTCCCCGGGGAGCTGTTTTTT. Its protein product is CASSGQSGVFPGELFF.